The clone carrying this T cell receptor beta chain showed up many times. Trimming took 3 bases from V and 7 from J; bases not matched to a gene: 7. Germline loops: CDR1 DFQATT, CDR2 SNEGSKA (reference sequence). The CDR3 has 15 amino acids. TCR beta CDR3 regions were amplified from RNA. HTBI primers were the set used in a first-round RT-PCR of the TCR CDR3. One entry per CDR3 protein, called by TCRdb with MiXCR from the multiplex PCR reads. The sample gives 240,000 or so distinct CDR3 sequences, over 15% of which show up once; approximately 30% is in the top ten. This sample was included in a study of T cells in Graves' hyperthyroidism and ophthalmopathy. A Clinical Activity Score of at least 3, a NOSPECS grade of at least 4 and a duration under 3 months were recorded in the ophthalmopathy patients.

The chain employs TRBV20-1 and TRBJ2-2; 11 nucleotides match TRBD2. The sequenced material came from blood. This sequence was found in a woman aged 18-30 years with Graves' ophthalmopathy. The CDR3 DNA follows: TGCAGTGCTAGTGCTAGCGGGAGGAGTGTCGGGGAGCTGTTTTTT. Protein product: CSASASGRSVGELFF.